The entry below gives a single T cell receptor beta chain sequence along with its context. Clones were read by immunoSEQ multiplex PCR, and TCRdb kept only the in-frame ones, dropping some. The sample lists 100,000 to 150,000 clones, over 85% occurring once. These data belong to a study of blood T cell repertoires in COVID-19. CDR3 length equals 11 residues. V lost 7 bases, J lost 8 bases, and 8 bases lay in between. Germline CDR1 is LNHDA and CDR2 is SQIVND (reference sequence). This chain links TRBV19 with TRBJ2-2, with TRBD1 as a possible D gene (5 bases). Sequencing used peripheral blood. The clonotype comes from a man aged 50 or older with active COVID-19. As DNA, the CDR3 is TGTGCCAGTATCGACAGAGGGGAGCTGTTTTTT. Its translation is CASIDRGELFF.